This passage covers 17 T cell receptor beta chains from one sample sequenced in a study of memory CD4+ T cells and cytomegalovirus serostatus. Generated by immunoSEQ multiplex PCR, the TCRdb table keeps only in-frame clones and is missing some. The table shows about 75,000 clones, with under 80% occurring only once. The sort gate was single viable CD3+CD4+CD8-CD45RO+ cells for memory CD4+ T cells. What was sequenced was memory CD4+ T cells from blood. Receptor source: an adult in good health and CMV-seropositive.

The chain combines TRBV28 with TRBJ1-2; 12 bases are shared with TRBD1. The germline V gene encodes CDR1 MDHEN and CDR2 SYDVKM. The CDR3 has 19 amino acids. V was pared by 8 bases and J by 8 bases, with 24 bases of the junction left unmatched. This chain's CDR3 is CASLSLGWGQGALYVGYTF. The CDR3 DNA is TGTGCCAGCCTCTCCTTGGGGTGGGGACAGGGGGCCCTTTACGTGGGCTACACCTTC.

The chain links TRBV19 to TRBJ2-4; 9 bases agree with TRBD1. The CDR3 loop spans 13 amino acids. Germline-derived CDR1 and CDR2 are LNHDA and SQIVND (reference sequence). With V trimmed by 3 bases and J by 10 bases, 4 bases remained unmatched. For the CDR3, the DNA is TGTGCCAGTAGTATGGACAGGGGCAGTATTCAGTACTTC. Residues: CASSMDRGSIQYF.

In this sample, this clone turned up once. V and J are TRBV2 and TRBJ2-3; no reliable D call. The V gene's germline CDR1 is SNHLY and CDR2 FYNNEI. The CDR3 sequence is 11 residues long. The ends were cut back, 7 bases at V and 4 bases at J, with 6 bases in the middle. The CDR3, as DNA: TGTGCCAGCACCGCGGCAGATACGCAGTATTTT. Encoded protein: CASTAADTQYF.

This chain uses TRBV2 with TRBJ2-5, with 10 bases lining up with TRBD1. Germline CDR1 and CDR2: SNHLY and FYNNEI. The CDR3 extends over 18 amino acids. V dropped 6 bases and J dropped 5; count of bases not matched to a gene: 18. The CDR3 DNA follows: TGTGCCAGCAGCAAGAGGAGCTTCCGGGACAGGGGAGGGGAGACCCAGTACTTC. Protein product: CASSKRSFRDRGGETQYF.

J is TRBJ2-7 and V is TRBV12-1; the table's D call TRBD1 went unverified against the DNA. TRBV12-1 has pseudogene status. CDR3 size: 15 residues. The CDR3 coding sequence is TGTGCCAGCAGCGTACGACAGGGGGCTCCCTACGAGCAGTACGTC. It specifies CASSVRQGAPYEQYV.

This chain joins TRBV28 and TRBJ2-3; TRBD1 matches at 8 bases. V shed 6 bases and J 2 bases; nucleotides not matched to a gene: 7. Germline CDR1 reads MDHEN; CDR2 reads SYDVKM. This CDR3 comprises 15 residues. CDR3 in DNA: TGTGCCAGCAGCCCTGGACAGGGATACACAGATACGCAGTATTTT. Protein product: CASSPGQGYTDTQYF. The variable domain in full, completed from reference TRBV28 and TRBJ2-3, reads DVKVTQSSRYLVKRTGEKVFLECVQDMDHENMFWYRQDPGLGLRLIYFSYDVKMKEKGDIPEGYSVSREKKERFSLILESASTNQTSMYLCASSPGQGYTDTQYFGPGTRLTVL.

CDR3 in amino acids: CASSIVSQELFF. The CDR3 coding sequence is TGTGCCAGTAGTATAGTTTCGCAGGAACTGTTTTTT. The gene calls are TRBV19 and TRBJ1-4, with D hard to call. Germline CDR1 reads LNHDA; CDR2 reads SQIVND (reference sequence). This CDR3 spans 12 amino acids. Trimming removed 1 base from V and 12 bases from J, with 9 bases in between.

J is TRBJ2-2 and V is TRBV6-5; D may correspond to TRBD1 or TRBD2 (5 bases each). Deletions cut 8 bases from V and 4 bases from J, with 11 bases between. The CDR3 is 13 residues long. The germline V gene encodes CDR1 MNHEY and CDR2 SVGAGI. The CDR3 nucleotides read TGTGCCAGCGGCGAGGGGATCACCGGGGAGCTGTTTTTT. It codes for CASGEGITGELFF.

This chain joins TRBV7-9 and TRBJ2-4, with TRBD1 as a possible D gene (6 bases). Trimming stripped 0 bases from V and 8 bases from J, with 14 bases between. The CDR3 length is 15 residues. CDR1 and CDR2 from the germline V gene are SEHNR and FQNEAQ (reference sequence). This CDR3 reads CASSLAQGHWDIQYF. CDR3 nucleotide sequence: TGTGCCAGCAGCTTAGCACAGGGACACTGGGACATTCAGTACTTC. Supplemented by reference TRBV7-9 and TRBJ2-4, the full variable domain reads DTGVSQNPRHKITKRGQNVTFRCDPISEHNRLYWYRQTLGQGPEFLTYFQNEAQLEKSRLLSDRFSAERPKGSFSTLEIQRTEQGDSAMYLCASSLAQGHWDIQYFGAGTRLSVL.

The chain joins TRBV11-3 to TRBJ2-3; 8 bases map to TRBD2. Unmatched junction bases numbered 3, after V lost 5 bases and J lost 5 bases. Per the germline V gene, CDR1 is SGHNT and CDR2 is YENEEA. The CDR3 totals 13 residues. CDR3 sequence: CASSREGIDTQYF. The DNA for the CDR3 is TGTGCCAGCAGCCGGGAGGGCATAGATACGCAGTATTTT. The variable domain in full, with the rest retrieved from reference TRBV11-3 and TRBJ2-3, is EAGVVQSPRYKIIEKKQPVAFWCNPISGHNTLYWYLQNLGQGPELLIRYENEEAVDDSQLPKDRFSAERLKGVDSTLKIQPAELGDSAVYLCASSREGIDTQYFGPGTRLTVL.

V usage is TRBV5-6 and J usage is TRBJ2-2, with TRBD1 matching over 8 bases. This CDR3 comprises 18 residues. Unmatched junction bases numbered 11, after V lost 0 bases and J lost 4 bases. The V gene's germline CDR1 is SGHDT and CDR2 YYEEEE. CDR3 coding DNA: TGTGCCAGCAGCTTGGCAGGACAGGGTCTAGGAGGCACCGGGGAGCTGTTTTTT. It yields the protein CASSLAGQGLGGTGELFF.

CDR3 DNA: TGTGCCAGCAGTGAACGAGGGCAGTCTAATCAGCCCCAGCATTTT. Amino acid sequence: CASSERGQSNQPQHF. This chain links TRBV6-1 with TRBJ1-5; no clear D. Trimming stripped 2 bases from V and 4 bases from J, with 12 bases between. The CDR3 has 15 amino acids. Looked up from germline, CDR1 is MNHNS and CDR2 is SASEGT.

The chain links TRBV19 to TRBJ2-3; D is possibly TRBD1 (5 bases). V lost 0 bases to trimming and J lost 4 bases, with 11 bases between them. Germline V lookup: CDR1 LNHDA, CDR2 SQIVND (reference sequence). CDR3 length equals 15 residues. CDR3 DNA sequence: TGTGCCAGTAGTATAGAAGACAGAAGGGCAGATACGCAGTATTTT. Amino acids: CASSIEDRRADTQYF.

V is TRBV28 and J is TRBJ2-7; D perhaps matches TRBD2 (5 bases). Between the trimmed V and J ends, which lost 3 bases and 7 bases, there was a span of 19 bases. CDR3 length equals 15 residues. CDR1 and CDR2 from the germline V gene are MDHEN and SYDVKM. DNA of the CDR3: TGTGCCAGCAGTTTCTCCGACCGGGCGTCGGGAGAGCAGTACTTC. Amino acid sequence: CASSFSDRASGEQYF. Variable domain in full (rest from reference TRBV28 and TRBJ2-7): DVKVTQSSRYLVKRTGEKVFLECVQDMDHENMFWYRQDPGLGLRLIYFSYDVKMKEKGDIPEGYSVSREKKERFSLILESASTNQTSMYLCASSFSDRASGEQYFGPGTRLTVT.

This chain joins TRBV4-2 and TRBJ2-3; the D gene could be TRBD1 or TRBD2 (5 bases each). The germline V gene has CDR1 LGHNA and CDR2 YNFKEQ. V lost 0 bases and J 0 bases, leaving 13 bases between the germline ends. The CDR3 has 17 residues. CDR3 sequence reads: CASSQDPGAFSTDTQYF. CDR3 nucleotides: TGTGCCAGCAGCCAAGATCCCGGGGCCTTTAGCACAGATACGCAGTATTTT.

The DNA for the CDR3 is TGTGCCAGCAGCTTGCCCGGGGACACCATATATTTT. It yields the protein CASSLPGDTIYF. The chain couples TRBV5-4 to TRBJ1-3; D gene unclear. This CDR3 is built from 12 residues. The V end was cut by 1 base, the J end by 8 bases, with 7 bases between. The germline CDR1 and CDR2 sequences are SGHNT and YYREEE (reference sequence).

In its sample, this clone was seen a few times. The chain has TRBV29-1 and TRBJ2-6; TRBD1 matches at 8 bases. The CDR3 is made up of 16 amino acids. Germline assignment: CDR1 SQVTM and CDR2 ANQGSEA. Trimming at V came to 0 bases and at J to 4 bases, leaving 5 bases not matched to a gene. This CDR3 reads CSVEDRTGPGANVLTF. The DNA of the CDR3 is TGCAGCGTTGAAGATCGGACAGGGCCAGGGGCCAACGTCCTGACTTTC.